The TCR beta chain under discussion was sequenced for a study of blood T cells in healthy people across ages. Alongside a J-beta primer mix, a sample-barcoded 5' primer served in a second PCR lasting 7 to 11 cycles. TCRdb used MiXCR to reprocess the 5' RACE reads, holding one entry per CDR3 protein. Of 700,000 to 800,000 distinct CDR3 sequences in the sample, roughly 43% were seen once. This clonotype was found once. The sample comprised blood. The clonotype was recovered from a woman between 55 and 75 years old in good health.

Written as DNA, the CDR3 is TGCGCCAGCAGCCAAGGGAACAGGGACATCTACGAGCAGTACTTC. This translates into CASSQGNRDIYEQYF. This chain links TRBV4-1 with TRBJ2-7, with a tentative D call TRBD1 (6 bases). The CDR3 contains 15 residues. With 1 base removed from V and 3 bases from J, the gap between germline ends came to 13 bases. Germline-derived CDR1 and CDR2 are MGHRA and YSYEKL.